The next 23 T cell receptor beta chains were all read from a single sample in a study of blood T cell repertoires in COVID-19. TCRdb's copy holds only in-frame clones and misses some; the assay was immunoSEQ multiplex PCR. The repertoire has around 220,000 clones, 88% of them found once; the top ten carry roughly 1.5%. Sequencing input: peripheral blood. These receptors came from a man aged 18 to 30 with active or convalescent COVID-19.

The chain is built from TRBV28 and TRBJ2-3; weak D call: TRBD2 (7 bases). From germline, CDR1 is MDHEN and CDR2 SYDVKM. There are 15 residues in the CDR3. V lost 5 bases, J lost 4 bases, and 16 bases lay in between. The CDR3 sequence: CASSPRGAEADTQYF. The CDR3 region has the DNA TGTGCCAGCAGTCCCCGGGGGGCCGAGGCAGATACGCAGTATTTT.

The rearrangement joins TRBV18 to TRBJ1-1; D uncertain. V was shortened by 3 bases and J by 1 base, with 21 bases between the two germline ends. The CDR3 extends over 18 amino acids. The germline V gene encodes CDR1 KGHSH and CDR2 LQKENI. CDR3 protein: CASSPFSRDFRKNTEAFF. DNA of the CDR3: TGTGCCAGCTCACCTTTTTCGAGGGATTTCCGAAAGAACACTGAAGCTTTCTTT.

This chain links TRBV5-4 with TRBJ1-2, with 9 bases aligning to TRBD1. The CDR3 length is 13 residues. CDR1 and CDR2 from the germline V gene are SGHNT and YYREEE (reference sequence). The V segment lost 4 bases and the J segment 3 bases; nucleotides outside the gene matches: 1. The chain's CDR3 is CASSRTGDYGYTF. Here the CDR3 DNA reads TGTGCCAGCAGCCGGACAGGGGACTATGGCTACACCTTC.

The CDR3 region is CASSQPGLTEQETQYF. In DNA form, the CDR3 reads TGTGCCAGCAGCCAACCGGGACTAACGGAGCAGGAGACCCAGTACTTC. This sequence joins TRBV4-2 and TRBJ2-5; TRBD2 agrees at 7 bases. Losses at the gene ends were 2 bases for V and 5 bases for J; bases not matched to a gene: 11. Germline loops: CDR1 LGHNA, CDR2 YNFKEQ. The CDR3 length is 16 residues.

The chain uses TRBV9 and TRBJ2-5, with 9 bases identical to TRBD1. The V gene's germline CDR1 is SGDLS and CDR2 YYNGEE. V shed 4 bases and J 1 base; nucleotides not matched to a gene: 5. This CDR3 has 15 residues. The CDR3 region has the DNA TGTGCCAGCAGCTCAGGGACAGGGAGCCAAGAGACCCAGTACTTC. This gives the protein CASSSGTGSQETQYF.

The genes are TRBV28 and TRBJ1-2, with D uncertain. The CDR3 sequence is 10 residues long. V lost 8 bases and J lost 11, with 12 bases in between. Germline V gene lookup returns CDR1 MDHEN and CDR2 SYDVKM. This chain's CDR3 is CASGLIAYTF. CDR3 sequence (DNA): TGTGCCAGCGGACTTATCGCGTACACCTTC.

V gene TRBV6-5 combines with J gene TRBJ1-2, with D possibly being TRBD1 (6 bases). Germline V lookup: CDR1 MNHEY, CDR2 SVGAGI. CDR3 size: 13 residues. V dropped 8 bases and J dropped 10 bases, with 20 bases sitting between them. The CDR3 reads CASEDRLLDVYTF. The CDR3 coding sequence is TGTGCCAGCGAAGACAGGCTGCTCGATGTCTACACCTTC.

The chain recombines TRBV7-2 with TRBJ2-1, with D tentatively TRBD2 (6 bases). The CDR3 loop spans 15 amino acids. Germline V CDR1 and CDR2: SGHTA, FQGNSA. V was pared by 5 bases and J by 0 bases, with 11 bases between. The CDR3 region has the DNA TGTGCCAGCAGCCCTGGAGGGAGCTCCTACAATGAGCAGTTCTTC. It yields the protein CASSPGGSSYNEQFF. The whole variable domain, filled in from reference TRBV7-2 and TRBJ2-1, reads GAGVSQSPSNKVTEKGKDVELRCDPISGHTALYWYRQSLGQGLEFLIYFQGNSAPDKSGLPSDRFSAERTGGSVSTLTIQRTQQEDSAVYLCASSPGGSSYNEQFFGPGTRLTVL.

This clone showed up just once. The CDR3 region has the DNA TGTGCCAGCAGCCCTAGTGGGAGTCGAGGCGAGCAGTACTTC. Encoded protein: CASSPSGSRGEQYF. The chain uses TRBV9 and TRBJ2-7; TRBD2 might be the D (5 bases). The germline V gene encodes CDR1 SGDLS and CDR2 YYNGEE. V gave up 4 bases and J gave up 6 bases, with 17 bases separating them. The CDR3 loop spans 14 amino acids.

The chain recombines TRBV11-2 with TRBJ2-1; a possible D gene is TRBD1 (5 bases). Trimming pared 1 base from V and 8 bases from J, leaving 21 bases between. Germline V CDR1 and CDR2: SGHAT, FQNNGV. The CDR3 spans 17 residues. The CDR3 nucleotides read TGTGCCAGCAGCTTAGTAGGGGCGGTTTTGTCGGCGGATGAGCAGTTCTTC. Translation: CASSLVGAVLSADEQFF.

This clone is a singleton in its sample. The J gene is TRBJ1-5, the V gene TRBV19; TRBD1 agrees at 9 bases. CDR1 and CDR2 from the germline V gene are LNHDA and SQIVND (reference sequence). The CDR3 loop spans 16 amino acids. The J segment lost 2 bases and the V segment lost 4 bases, leaving 6 bases of the junction unmatched. CDR3 loop: CASSKGTGTGNQPQHF. The CDR3 region has the DNA TGTGCCAGTAGTAAAGGGACAGGGACGGGCAATCAGCCCCAGCATTTT. The whole variable domain, remainder taken from reference TRBV19 and TRBJ1-5, is DGGITQSPKYLFRKEGQNVTLSCEQNLNHDAMYWYRQDPGQGLRLIYYSQIVNDFQKGDIAEGYSVSREKKESFPLTVTSAQKNPTAFYLCASSKGTGTGNQPQHFGDGTRLSIL.

V is TRBV5-1 and J is TRBJ1-3; 9 nucleotides match TRBD1. The CDR3 has 17 residues. Germline V gene data show CDR1 as SGHRS and CDR2 as YFSETQ. The junction had 9 bases not matched to a gene; V was cut back by 3 bases and J by 2 bases. The CDR3 DNA sequence: TGCGCCAGCAGCTCCCCGGGACAGGGACTGACTGGAAACACCATATATTTT. This sequence encodes CASSSPGQGLTGNTIYF.

This sequence joins TRBV28 and TRBJ2-1; the match to TRBD1 covers 9 bases. Germline V lookup: CDR1 MDHEN, CDR2 SYDVKM. V was pared by 6 bases and J by 14 bases, with 8 bases of the junction left unmatched. The CDR3 extends over 12 amino acids. Written as DNA, the CDR3 is TGTGCCAGCAGACTCGGACAGGGGAAAAAGTTCTTC. Protein product: CASRLGQGKKFF. The complete variable domain, with remaining parts taken from reference TRBV28 and TRBJ2-1, reads DVKVTQSSRYLVKRTGEKVFLECVQDMDHENMFWYRQDPGLGLRLIYFSYDVKMKEKGDIPEGYSVSREKKERFSLILESASTNQTSMYLCASRLGQGKKFFGPGTRLTVL.

The V gene is TRBV10-1, the J gene TRBJ2-7, with 8 bases lining up with TRBD2. V was pared by 4 bases and J by 6 bases, with 5 bases of the junction left unmatched. Germline V lookup: CDR1 WNHNN, CDR2 SYGVQD (reference sequence). The CDR3 contains 13 residues. The CDR3 sequence is CASSAAGVREQYF. Written as DNA, the CDR3 is TGCGCCAGCAGTGCAGCGGGAGTCCGCGAGCAGTACTTC.

This clone has just one count. The chain has TRBV19 and TRBJ1-1; the match to TRBD1 covers 7 bases. V lost 4 bases, J lost 3 bases, and 8 bases stayed unmatched. CDR1 and CDR2 from the germline V gene are LNHDA and SQIVND (reference sequence). The length of the CDR3 is 15 residues. CDR3 protein: CASSTTGYGHTEAFF. The CDR3 DNA sequence: TGTGCCAGTAGTACGACAGGGTATGGGCACACTGAAGCTTTCTTT.

This clone was counted between two and nine times. As DNA, the CDR3 is TGTGCCAGCAGCCAAGATTTCAAGACAGGTCGTCCCGGGGAGCTGTTTTTT. Its protein is CASSQDFKTGRPGELFF. The chain combines TRBV3-1 (or the pseudogene TRBV3-2) with TRBJ2-2, with D maybe TRBD1 (6 bases). Germline CDR1 LGHDT, CDR2 YNNKEL (reference sequence). V was cut by 0 bases and J by 6 bases, with 17 bases left in between. CDR3 length: 17 amino acids.

V gene TRBV5-1 combines with J gene TRBJ2-1; 9 bases align to TRBD1. The CDR3 consists of 15 residues. Trimming removed 3 bases from V and 10 bases from J; junction bases left unmatched: 11. CDR1 is SGHRS and CDR2 is YFSETQ in the germline V gene. The DNA of the CDR3 is TGCGCCAGCAGCTCCGGGACAGGGTACACCCTCGAGCAGTTCTTC. This translates into CASSSGTGYTLEQFF.

The J gene is TRBJ2-1, the V gene TRBV15; the match to TRBD2 covers 10 bases. CDR1 is LNHNV and CDR2 is YYDKDF in the germline V gene (reference sequence). V lost 0 bases and J lost 5; bases outside the gene matches: 4. CDR3 length: 16 residues. This chain's CDR3 is CATSREVAGGDNEQFF. In DNA, the CDR3 is TGTGCCACCAGCAGAGAGGTAGCGGGAGGAGACAATGAGCAGTTCTTC.

For the CDR3, the DNA is TGTGCCAGCAGGCCGGGGACAACTGGAAACACCATATATTTT. Translated: CASRPGTTGNTIYF. The chain is built from TRBV6-6 and TRBJ1-3; maybe TRBD1 (6 bases). Germline CDR1 is MNHNY and CDR2 is SVGAGI (reference sequence). The CDR3 totals 14 residues. V dropped 6 bases and J dropped 2 bases, with 11 bases sitting between them.

The chain has TRBV19 and TRBJ2-2; D ambiguous. The V gene lost 7 bases and the J gene lost 6 bases, with 15 bases spanning the gap. CDR1 LNHDA and CDR2 SQIVND come from the germline V gene (reference sequence). This CDR3 is built from 14 residues. In DNA form, the CDR3 reads TGTGCCAGTACCTACCTAACAGCCCCCGGGGAGCTGTTTTTT. Protein sequence: CASTYLTAPGELFF.

In this sample, this clone turned up once. The CDR3 sequence is CASSLNPGQYGYTF. CDR3 DNA: TGTGCCAGCAGCTTAAATCCAGGGCAGTATGGCTACACCTTC. This chain uses TRBV7-3 with TRBJ1-2, with D tentatively TRBD1 (5 bases). CDR1 and CDR2 (germline): SGHTA, FQGTGA. Trimming took off 1 base at V and 5 bases at J, with 11 bases between the two ends. This CDR3 has 14 residues.

The rearrangement joins TRBV30 to TRBJ1-2; D call uncertain. The CDR3 consists of 13 residues. The ends were cut back, 1 base at V and 0 bases at J, with 6 bases in the middle. Germline CDR1 reads GTSNPN; CDR2 reads SVGIG (reference sequence). The CDR3 bases are TGTGCCTGGAGTGGCGGAACTAACTATGGCTACACCTTC. Its protein is CAWSGGTNYGYTF.

CDR3 amino acids: CASNPRGRGSGGEQYF. In DNA form, the CDR3 reads TGTGCCAGCAACCCCCGAGGCCGTGGGAGCGGGGGCGAGCAGTACTTC. The gene calls are TRBV28 and TRBJ2-7, with 8 nucleotides matching TRBD2. Germline lookup yields CDR1 MDHEN and CDR2 SYDVKM. J gave up 6 bases and V 7 bases, and 17 bases lay outside the gene matches. The CDR3 has 16 residues. Full variable domain (rest looked up from reference TRBV28 and TRBJ2-7): DVKVTQSSRYLVKRTGEKVFLECVQDMDHENMFWYRQDPGLGLRLIYFSYDVKMKEKGDIPEGYSVSREKKERFSLILESASTNQTSMYLCASNPRGRGSGGEQYFGPGTRLTVT.